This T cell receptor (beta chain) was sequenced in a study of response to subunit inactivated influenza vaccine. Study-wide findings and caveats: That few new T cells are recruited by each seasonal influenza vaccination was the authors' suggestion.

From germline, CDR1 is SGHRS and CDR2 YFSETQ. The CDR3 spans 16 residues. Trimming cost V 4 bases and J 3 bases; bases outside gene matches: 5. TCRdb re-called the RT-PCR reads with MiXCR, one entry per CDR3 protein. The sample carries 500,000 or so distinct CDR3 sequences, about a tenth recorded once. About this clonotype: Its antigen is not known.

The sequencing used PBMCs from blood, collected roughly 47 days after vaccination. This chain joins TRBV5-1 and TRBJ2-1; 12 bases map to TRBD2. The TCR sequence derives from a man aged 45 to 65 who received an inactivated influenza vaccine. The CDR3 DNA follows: TGCGCCAGCAGCGTGTCGACTAGCGGGAGCTACAATGAGCAGTTCTTC. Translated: CASSVSTSGSYNEQFF.